These T cell receptor beta chains were read from a single sample in a study of blood T cells in healthy people across ages. TCRdb re-analysed the 5' RACE reads in MiXCR, keeping a single row per CDR3 protein. Among more than 650,000 distinct CDR3 sequences listed, approximately 24% were seen once. Separately, the same data were catalogued under a study of T cells of mothers and their children.

The material sequenced was blood. These receptors were taken from a boy aged 5-17 years in good health. Both conserved end residues are part of each CDR3. D genes are given only for firm matches. Not all rows give a size; the values are once, few, many and, for expanded clones, a class.

>few|TRBJ1-1|TRBV20-1|NA
CSAREQIGLNTEAFF
TGCAGTGCTAGAGAACAGATTGGACTGAACACTGAAGCTTTCTTT
>NA|TRBJ2-7|TRBV5-6|TRBD1
CASSKDRVVEQYF
TGTGCCAGCAGCAAGGACAGGGTCGTCGAGCAGTACTTC
>NA|TRBJ1-3|TRBV20-1|NA
CSARDAWHTIYF
TGCAGTGCTAGAGATGCGTGGCACACCATATATTTT
>NA|TRBJ2-1|TRBV12-3/TRBV12-4|NA
CASSRLEEQFF
TGTGCCAGCAGCCGATTGGAAGAGCAGTTCTTC
>NA|TRBJ1-5|TRBV20-1|NA
CSASPRVLNQPQHF
TGCAGTGCTAGCCCCCGGGTCTTAAATCAGCCCCAGCATTTT
>few|TRBJ1-2|TRBV6-1|NA
CASSVDRANYGYTF
TGTGCCAGCAGTGTGGACAGAGCTAACTATGGCTACACCTTC
>NA|TRBJ2-7|TRBV6-1|NA
CASSESVVADYEQYF
TGTGCCAGCAGTGAAAGCGTCGTGGCAGACTACGAGCAGTACTTC
>NA|TRBJ2-5|TRBV11-2|NA
CASSSLLGGRGVGLYQETQYF
TGTGCCAGCAGCTCCTTATTGGGAGGGAGGGGGGTTGGATTGTACCAAGAGACCCAGTACTTC
>NA|TRBJ2-1|TRBV9|TRBD2
CASSVSGTRDYNEQFF
TGTGCCAGCAGCGTCTCCGGGACTAGGGACTACAATGAGCAGTTCTTC
>few|TRBJ2-1|TRBV7-7|TRBD2
CASSLGGRANEQFF
TGTGCCAGCAGCTTAGGCGGGAGGGCCAATGAGCAGTTCTTC
>NA|TRBJ2-3|TRBV4-2|NA
CASSQGRGVTDTQYF
TGTGCCAGCAGCCAAGGCAGGGGCGTCACAGATACGCAGTATTTT
>few|TRBJ2-1|TRBV2|NA
CASMWGSEQFF
TGTGCCAGCATGTGGGGGAGTGAGCAGTTCTTC
>NA|TRBJ2-7|TRBV28|NA
CASNSPSEQYF
TGTGCCAGCAATTCACCCTCGGAGCAGTACTTC
>NA|TRBJ1-1|TRBV5-1|NA
CASSSPRAGNTEAFF
TGCGCCAGCAGCTCTCCCCGGGCAGGGAACACTGAAGCTTTCTTT
>NA|TRBJ1-2|TRBV6-6|NA
CASSYQELYGYTF
TGTGCCAGCAGTTACCAAGAACTCTATGGCTACACCTTC
>NA|TRBJ1-1|TRBV7-9|NA
CASSSRQTMNTEAFF
TGTGCCAGCAGCTCACGACAGACTATGAACACTGAAGCTTTCTTT
>few|TRBJ1-1|TRBV5-5|TRBD1
CASSSQGTLNTEAFF
TGTGCCAGCAGCTCACAGGGGACCTTGAACACTGAAGCTTTCTTT
>many|TRBJ2-1|TRBV2|NA
CASSEGGSSYNEQFF
TGTGCCAGCAGTGAAGGGGGTAGCTCCTACAATGAGCAGTTCTTC
>NA|TRBJ1-1|TRBV28|NA
CASTPPYRSNTEAFF
TGTGCCAGCACCCCGCCCTACAGATCGAACACTGAAGCTTTCTTT
>NA|TRBJ1-1|TRBV5-6|TRBD1
CASSLGQGARDTEAFF
TGTGCCAGCAGCTTGGGGCAGGGGGCTAGGGACACTGAAGCTTTCTTT
>NA|TRBJ1-6|TRBV7-2|NA
CASSRRTGTTHGTLHF
TGTGCCAGCAGCCGACGGACCGGGACTACCCATGGGACCCTCCACTTT
>few|TRBJ1-5|TRBV29-1|NA
CSVEVGQDQPQHF
TGCAGCGTTGAGGTGGGCCAGGATCAGCCCCAGCATTTT
>NA|TRBJ2-7|TRBV20-1|NA
CSVTGRRRGTYEQYF
TGCAGTGTAACAGGAAGGAGGAGGGGAACCTACGAGCAGTACTTC
>NA|TRBJ2-2|TRBV2|NA
CASRVTSSNTGELFF
TGTGCCAGCAGGGTTACTTCCTCGAACACCGGGGAGCTGTTTTTT
>NA|TRBJ2-7|TRBV10-3|TRBD2
CAISGGFYEQYF
TGTGCCATTAGCGGGGGTTTCTACGAGCAGTACTTC
>once|TRBJ1-3|TRBV6-6|TRBD1
CASRGTGAGNTIYF
TGTGCCAGCAGGGGGACAGGGGCTGGAAACACCATATATTTT
>NA|TRBJ2-5|TRBV20-1|NA
CSAPRGLETQYF
TGCAGTGCCCCCCGAGGGTTAGAGACCCAGTACTTC
>few|TRBJ1-4|TRBV12-3/TRBV12-4|NA
CASSPDPRAEKLFF
TGTGCCAGCAGTCCAGACCCACGGGCCGAAAAACTGTTTTTT
>NA|TRBJ1-3|TRBV15|TRBD1
CATSRGQGALFSGNTIYF
TGTGCCACCAGCAGAGGACAGGGGGCGCTTTTTTCTGGAAACACCATATATTTT
>NA|TRBJ2-3|TRBV12-3/TRBV12-4|TRBD2
CASSSGLAGGRVRDTQYF
TGTGCCAGCAGCTCGGGACTAGCGGGGGGGCGGGTCAGGGATACGCAGTATTTT
>many|TRBJ1-4|TRBV12-3/TRBV12-4|NA
CASSFRQQSNEKLFF
TGTGCCAGCAGTTTCAGACAGCAATCTAATGAAAAACTGTTTTTT
>NA|TRBJ2-3|TRBV9|TRBD2
CASSVGAGPQDTQYF
TGTGCCAGCAGCGTAGGAGCGGGGCCCCAAGATACGCAGTATTTT
>few|TRBJ2-2|TRBV29-1|NA
CSVVRTFGGTGELFF
TGCAGCGTTGTCCGCACCTTTGGAGGGACCGGGGAGCTGTTTTTT
>few|TRBJ2-2|TRBV7-9|NA
CASSLTIMLAGNTGELFF
TGTGCCAGCAGCTTAACCATAATGCTGGCGGGGAACACCGGGGAGCTGTTTTTT
>few|TRBJ1-4|TRBV11-2|NA
CASSLVAEKLFF
TGTGCCAGCAGCTTAGTAGCTGAAAAACTGTTTTTT
>few|TRBJ2-7|TRBV5-1|NA
CASSLARARTTYEQYF
TGCGCCAGCAGCTTGGCCAGAGCAAGGACCACCTACGAGCAGTACTTC
>NA|TRBJ2-7|TRBV25-1|NA
CASTGIGALHSYEQYF
TGTGCCAGCACCGGAATCGGGGCGCTGCACTCCTACGAGCAGTACTTC
>NA|TRBJ1-6|TRBV6-1|TRBD1
CATGQEGNSPLHF
TGTGCCACAGGACAGGAGGGGAATTCACCCCTCCACTTT
>few|TRBJ2-1|TRBV12-3/TRBV12-4|NA
CASSQSYNEQFF
TGTGCCAGCAGCCAGAGCTACAATGAGCAGTTCTTC
>NA|TRBJ1-2|TRBV6-2/TRBV6-3|TRBD1
CASSWDRGSSAGNYGYTF
TGTGCCAGCAGTTGGGACAGGGGATCGTCGGCCGGGAACTATGGCTACACCTTC
>NA|TRBJ1-2|TRBV12-5|NA
CASGFQPRAGYGYTF
TGTGCTAGTGGTTTTCAACCTCGGGCCGGCTATGGCTACACCTTC
>NA|TRBJ2-7|TRBV14|TRBD1
CASSQFPTGVYEQYF
TGTGCCAGCAGTCAATTCCCGACAGGGGTCTACGAGCAGTACTTC
>few|TRBJ1-2|TRBV6-1|NA
CASSTDSSLYGYTF
TGTGCCAGCAGTACAGACAGCTCTCTATATGGCTACACCTTC
>many|TRBJ2-7|TRBV7-9|NA
CASSLLGGPYEQYF
TGTGCCAGCAGTTTGCTCGGCGGCCCATACGAGCAGTACTTC
>few|TRBJ2-3|TRBV28|TRBD2
CASFTSGGSRDTQYF
TGTGCCAGCTTTACCAGCGGGGGGTCCAGGGATACGCAGTATTTT
>few|TRBJ2-7|TRBV28|NA
CASSYPTGSSYEQYF
TGTGCCAGCAGTTACCCCACAGGGAGCTCCTACGAGCAGTACTTC
>few|TRBJ2-4|TRBV2|NA
CASSGGEGDIQYF
TGTGCCAGCAGTGGAGGGGAAGGGGACATTCAGTACTTC
>NA|TRBJ2-1|TRBV4-1|TRBD2
CASSQGGRGLDFTEQFF
TGCGCCAGCAGCCAAGGAGGGAGGGGACTAGACTTTACTGAGCAGTTCTTC
>NA|TRBJ2-3|TRBV7-3|TRBD2
CASSLSLAGEGDTQYF
TGTGCCAGCAGCTTATCACTAGCGGGAGAAGGAGATACGCAGTATTTT
>NA|TRBJ2-2|TRBV5-1|TRBD1
CASSIGQAAGELFF
TGCGCCAGCAGCATAGGACAGGCGGCCGGGGAGCTGTTTTTT
>NA|TRBJ1-6|TRBV18|TRBD1
CASSTGGADNSPLHF
TGTGCCAGCTCCACAGGGGGTGCCGATAATTCACCCCTCCACTTT
>few|TRBJ1-4|TRBV20-1|NA
CSARRDYNEKLFF
TGCAGTGCTAGACGAGACTATAATGAAAAACTGTTTTTT
>NA|TRBJ1-5|TRBV28|NA
CASSLMGDHQPQHF
TGTGCCAGCAGTTTGATGGGGGATCATCAGCCCCAGCATTTT
>NA|TRBJ2-5|TRBV20-1|NA
CSARIDTEETQYF
TGCAGTGCTAGAATTGACACCGAAGAGACCCAGTACTTC
>NA|TRBJ1-2|TRBV10-3|NA
CAISDGRVKNGYTF
TGTGCCATCAGTGACGGCAGGGTTAAGAATGGCTACACCTTC
>few|TRBJ2-5|TRBV7-7|NA
CASSLSQGRTETQYF
TGTGCCAGCAGCTTAAGTCAGGGGAGGACGGAGACCCAGTACTTC
>NA|TRBJ2-1|TRBV4-3|NA
CASSQDGIRLNEQFF
TGCGCCAGCAGCCAAGATGGTATTAGGTTGAATGAGCAGTTCTTC
>NA|TRBJ2-5|TRBV24-1|TRBD1
CATGTGAQETQYF
TGTGCCACCGGGACAGGGGCCCAAGAGACCCAGTACTTC
>NA|TRBJ2-3|TRBV7-9|NA
CASSLVVPSTDTQYF
TGTGCCAGCAGCTTAGTAGTGCCCAGCACAGATACGCAGTATTTT